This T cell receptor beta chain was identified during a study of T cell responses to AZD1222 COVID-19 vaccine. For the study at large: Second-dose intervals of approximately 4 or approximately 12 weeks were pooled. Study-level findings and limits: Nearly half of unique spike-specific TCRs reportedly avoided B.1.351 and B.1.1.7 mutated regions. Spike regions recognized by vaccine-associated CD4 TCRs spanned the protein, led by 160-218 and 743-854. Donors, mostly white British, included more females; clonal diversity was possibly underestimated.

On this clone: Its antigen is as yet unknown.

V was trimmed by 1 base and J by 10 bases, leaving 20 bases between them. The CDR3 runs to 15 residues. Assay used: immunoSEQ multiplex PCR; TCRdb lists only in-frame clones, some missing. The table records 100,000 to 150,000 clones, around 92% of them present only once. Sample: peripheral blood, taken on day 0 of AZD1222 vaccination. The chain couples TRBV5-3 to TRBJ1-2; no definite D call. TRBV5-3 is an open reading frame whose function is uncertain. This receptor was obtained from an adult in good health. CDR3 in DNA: TGTGCCAGAAGCTTGTTTAAAAGAGGCTATCCTCCCTACACCTTC. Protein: CARSLFKRGYPPYTF.